This T cell receptor beta chain was captured by sequencing in a study of shared clonotypes between healthy human individuals. The genomic DNA of each subset was split evenly across several immunoSEQ plates. Only in-frame clones appear in the TCRdb table, and some are missing; sequencing was by immunoSEQ multiplex PCR. The sample gives about 480,000 clones, 60% to 80% of which show up once; around 12% is in the top ten. The TCR comes from a middle-aged woman in good health. Some clones in this sample may be carry-over from other donors' samples. Material for sequencing was PBMCs.

CDR3 region: CASTSGTGHGEQFF. The CDR3 coding sequence is TGTGCCAGCACAAGCGGGACAGGCCACGGTGAGCAGTTCTTC. This chain joins TRBV2 and TRBJ2-1; tentatively, D is TRBD1 (8 bases). V lost 7 bases and J 9 bases, leaving 19 bases between the germline ends. Germline-derived CDR1 and CDR2 are SNHLY and FYNNEI. The CDR3 is 14 amino acids.